A single sample gave rise to the 20 T cell receptor beta chains below, sequenced in a study of CD8+CD57+ T cells in acquired aplastic anemia. CDR3 and TCR beta VDJ profiling relied on a genomic DNA template. TCRdb re-analysed the reads in MiXCR, keeping a single row per CDR3 protein. The sample holds 110,000 or so distinct CDR3 sequences; under 60% are singletons and the top ten take 25% to 30%. Sequencing was done on patients that had shown CD8+CD57+ cell expansion by flow cytometry. Sequencing was performed on sorted CD4+, CD8+, or CD8+CD57+ T cells (not recorded which) from PBMCs. The receptors shown here come from a human donor with aplastic anemia.

There are many counts of this clonotype. The chain employs TRBV9 and TRBJ1-5, with D tentatively TRBD1 (5 bases). Looked up from germline, CDR1 is SGDLS and CDR2 is YYNGEE. Trimming stripped 4 bases from V and 5 bases from J, with 13 bases between. The CDR3 sequence is 14 residues long. CDR3 in DNA: TGTGCCAGCAGCCCCAAGGCGGGGGATCAGCCCCAGCATTTT. Its translation: CASSPKAGDQPQHF.

The chain uses TRBV3-1 and TRBJ1-2; 7 positions match TRBD1. This CDR3 spans 16 amino acids. Germline loops: CDR1 LGHDT, CDR2 YNNKEL (reference sequence). The junction had 8 bases not matched to a gene; V was cut back by 3 bases and J by 1 base. This CDR3 reads CASSHRDSYLNYGYTF. The CDR3 region has the DNA TGTGCCAGCAGCCACCGGGACAGTTACCTTAACTATGGCTACACCTTC.

This clonotype was seen a handful of times. V usage is TRBV7-6 and J usage is TRBJ1-6, with D hard to call. V lost 0 bases to trimming and J lost 7 bases, with 1 base between them. From germline, CDR1 is SGHVS and CDR2 FNYEAQ. This CDR3 region has 12 residues. In DNA, the CDR3 is TGTGCCAGCAGCTTAGCGAATTCACCCCTCCACTTT. This sequence encodes CASSLANSPLHF.

The rearrangement links TRBV2 to TRBJ2-7; D gene unclear. V lost 5 bases to trimming and J lost 4 bases, with 15 bases between them. This CDR3 has 14 residues. Germline V gene data show CDR1 as SNHLY and CDR2 as FYNNEI. The CDR3: CASSYGHSSYEQYF. The CDR3 nucleotides read TGTGCCAGCAGTTACGGTCACTCCTCTTACGAGCAGTACTTC.

This rearrangement joins TRBV2 to TRBJ1-2; no firm D call. The V gene's germline CDR1 is SNHLY and CDR2 FYNNEI. CDR3 length equals 13 residues. Between the trimmed V and J ends, which lost 8 bases and 0 bases, there was a span of 10 bases. DNA of the CDR3: TGTGCCAGCGGCCTGTTTGCTAACTATGGCTACACCTTC. This codes for CASGLFANYGYTF.

This chain uses TRBV10-2 with TRBJ1-1; no firm D call. The CDR3 is made up of 11 amino acids. Per the germline V gene, CDR1 is WSHSY and CDR2 is SAAADI. Trimming took off 6 bases at V and 7 bases at J, with 9 bases between the two ends. The CDR3 DNA reads TGCGCCAGCAGAAGGGAAGTTGAAGCTTTCTTT. Translating it yields CASRREVEAFF.

V usage is TRBV25-1 and J usage is TRBJ2-5; the D is unclear. TRBJ2-7 explains the end of the DNA better; the J call may be wrong. The CDR3 totals 11 residues. CDR1 and CDR2 from the germline V gene are MGHDK and SYGVNS. The CDR3 sequence is CASSASGEQYF. Here the CDR3 DNA reads TGTGCCAGCAGTGCCTCGGGCGAGCAGTACTTC.

This chain joins TRBV12-3 or TRBV12-4 and TRBJ2-2; D unresolved. The V end was cut by 4 bases, the J end by 0 bases, with 0 bases between. The CDR3 covers 12 residues. In DNA, the CDR3 is TGTGCCAGCAGTTCGAACACCGGGGAGCTGTTTTTT. This encodes CASSSNTGELFF.

The J gene is TRBJ1-5, the V gene TRBV2; no clear D. CDR1 and CDR2 from the germline V gene are SNHLY and FYNNEI. The V end was cut by 4 bases, the J end by 6 bases, with 10 bases between. The CDR3 runs to 13 residues. CDR3 nucleotide sequence: TGTGCCAGCAGTGCTCTACAAGCTCAGCCCCAGCATTTT. Translated: CASSALQAQPQHF.

Note on this clonotype: At one of its ends the junction is not consistent with the germline gene, which may arise from a read error. This chain joins TRBV24-1 and TRBJ2-1; TRBD1 might be the D (5 bases). CDR1 is KGHDR, CDR2 SFDVKD, per germline. The CDR3 has 14 amino acids. DNA for the CDR3: TGTGCCACCTGTGAGATAGGAACCAGGGATGAGCAGTTCTTC. Its protein product is CATCEIGTRDEQFF.

This clonotype was observed many times. The chain uses TRBV20-1 and TRBJ2-1; TRBD1 aligns across 7 bases. The junction had 10 bases not matched to a gene; V was cut back by 0 bases and J by 2 bases. The CDR3 length is 17 residues. Germline CDR1 reads DFQATT; CDR2 reads SNEGSKA (reference sequence). In DNA, the CDR3 is TGCAGTGCTAGAGATTTCAGCTCCGGGACAGCCTACAATGAGCAGTTCTTC. This sequence encodes CSARDFSSGTAYNEQFF.

This sequence joins TRBV7-9 and TRBJ2-7; 12 positions agree with TRBD1. V shed 1 base and J 7 bases; nucleotides not matched to a gene: 5. This CDR3 has 15 amino acids. Germline V gives CDR1 SEHNR, CDR2 FQNEAQ (reference sequence). CDR3 sequence: CASSLVGTGGPEQYF. CDR3 DNA sequence: TGTGCCAGCAGCTTAGTTGGGACAGGGGGCCCGGAGCAGTACTTC. Full variable domain (remainder filled in from reference TRBV7-9 and TRBJ2-7): DTGVSQNPRHKITKRGQNVTFRCDPISEHNRLYWYRQTLGQGPEFLTYFQNEAQLEKSRLLSDRFSAERPKGSFSTLEIQRTEQGDSAMYLCASSLVGTGGPEQYFGPGTRLTVT.

This rearrangement joins TRBV6-1 to TRBJ2-7; 8 bases match TRBD1. CDR1 MNHNS and CDR2 SASEGT come from the germline V gene. The V gene end was trimmed by 8 bases and the J gene end by 1 base; junction bases not matched to a gene: 4. This CDR3 has 13 residues. CDR3 in amino acids: CASLGQESYEQYF. CDR3 DNA: TGTGCCAGCCTGGGACAGGAATCCTACGAGCAGTACTTC.

This clonotype was recorded many times. CDR3 loop: CASSIEGAGELFF. The CDR3 coding sequence is TGTGCCAGTAGTATCGAGGGCGCCGGGGAGCTGTTTTTT. This chain uses TRBV19 with TRBJ2-2, with D maybe TRBD2 (5 bases). Trimming removed 3 bases from V and 6 bases from J, with 8 bases in between. The V gene's germline CDR1 is LNHDA and CDR2 SQIVND (reference sequence). The CDR3 has 13 residues.

The J gene is TRBJ2-7, the V gene TRBV7-9, with no clear D. The CDR3 totals 12 residues. Germline V lookup: CDR1 SEHNR, CDR2 FQNEAQ (reference sequence). CDR3 region: CASARVTYEQYF. The CDR3, as DNA: TGTGCAAGCGCTAGAGTAACCTACGAGCAGTACTTC.

The chain links TRBV7-9 to TRBJ2-7; D is undetermined. Germline V CDR1 and CDR2: SEHNR, FQNEAQ (reference sequence). V was pared by 3 bases and J by 6 bases, with 12 bases between. CDR3 length: 13 residues. The CDR3 bases are TGTGCCAGCAGCTTTAACCGGGCCGCCGAGCAGTACTTC. It encodes CASSFNRAAEQYF.

As for this clonotype: No conserved phenylalanine or tryptophan is present at the end of the CDR3, so a read error is the likely explanation. This chain uses TRBV9 with TRBJ1-1, with 8 bases fitting TRBD1. The germline V gene encodes CDR1 SGDLS and CDR2 YYNGEE. J lost 5 bases, V lost 0 bases, and 3 bases had no gene match. The CDR3 runs 14 residues. CDR3 sequence (DNA): TGTGCCAGCAGCGTAGGGACAGGGCAGACTGAAGCTTTCCTT. This sequence encodes CASSVGTGQTEAFL.

Note on this clonotype: Without the conserved terminal phenylalanine or tryptophan, this CDR3 likely stems from a read error. Here the CDR3 reads CATSRTASSYNEQFL. For the CDR3, the DNA is TGTGCCACCAGCAGAACCGCGAGCTCCTACAATGAGCAGTTCCTC. The V and J genes are TRBV15 and TRBJ2-1, with no clear D. This CDR3 is built from 15 residues. The V end lost 2 bases, the J end lost 0 bases, and 8 bases lay between the germline ends. Germline V gene sequence: CDR1 LNHNV, CDR2 YYDKDF (reference sequence).

The chain combines TRBV29-1 with TRBJ1-1; 8 bases are shared with TRBD1. With V trimmed by 4 bases and J by 1 base, 11 bases remained unmatched. Germline CDR1 reads SQVTM; CDR2 reads ANQGSEA. The CDR3 contains 16 residues. The CDR3 bases are TGCAGCGTTGTCAGGGGGCGCGGACATGGGAACACTGAAGCTTTCTTT. It specifies CSVVRGRGHGNTEAFF.

This clonotype appeared a few times. The chain combines TRBV30 with TRBJ2-3, with D possibly TRBD1 on 5 matching bases. The CDR3 totals 13 residues. V dropped 0 bases and J dropped 3 bases, with 7 bases sitting between them. From germline, CDR1 is GTSNPN and CDR2 SVGIG (reference sequence). Here the CDR3 reads CAWSVDSTDTQYF. In DNA, the CDR3 is TGTGCCTGGAGTGTTGACAGTACAGATACGCAGTATTTT.